This T cell receptor beta chain was identified in a study of T cell responses to AZD1222 COVID-19 vaccine. The protocol was immunoSEQ multiplex PCR, while the TCRdb copy is restricted to in-frame clones and leaves out a portion. The sample has 100,000 to 150,000 clones; 88% are singletons. With V trimmed by 3 bases and J by 0 bases, 3 bases remained unmatched. Germline lookup yields CDR1 LGHNA and CDR2 YSLEER. This CDR3 has 15 residues. The sample was peripheral blood, taken on day 0 of AZD1222 vaccination. The rearrangement uses TRBV4-3 and TRBJ2-3; 7 nucleotides agree with TRBD2. This clonotype originated in an adult in good health. The DNA for the CDR3 is TGCGCCAGCAGCCACACTAGCGCTAGCACAGATACGCAGTATTTT. Translated, it gives CASSHTSASTDTQYF.